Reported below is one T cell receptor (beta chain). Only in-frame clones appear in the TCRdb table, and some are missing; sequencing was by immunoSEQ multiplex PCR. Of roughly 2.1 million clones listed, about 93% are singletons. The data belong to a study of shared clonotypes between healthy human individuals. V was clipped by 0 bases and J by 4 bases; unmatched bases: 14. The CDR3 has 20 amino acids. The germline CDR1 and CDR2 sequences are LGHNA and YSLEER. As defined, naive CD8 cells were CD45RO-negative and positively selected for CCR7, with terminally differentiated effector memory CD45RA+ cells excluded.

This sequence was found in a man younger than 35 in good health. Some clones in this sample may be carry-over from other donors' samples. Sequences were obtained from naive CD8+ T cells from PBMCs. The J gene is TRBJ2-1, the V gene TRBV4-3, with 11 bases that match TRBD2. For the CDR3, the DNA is TGCGCCAGCAGCCAAGATCGGGGACTAGCGGCTGGAGGGGGTTACAATGAGCAGTTCTTC. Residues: CASSQDRGLAAGGGYNEQFF.